This TCR beta chain emerged from a study of graft-versus-host responses after intestinal transplantation. Study-wide background: Those transplanted obtained multivisceral, liver-intestinal, or isolated intestinal grafts.

A single count supports this clone. Antigen: not known. General study points: Peak GvH clone levels in circulation were associated with early post-transplant HvG declines. Investigators detected GvH clones in recipient marrow, with some emerging earlier in ileum or blood.

Germline V lookup: CDR1 SQVTM, CDR2 ANQGSEA. The CDR3 has 14 residues. With 4 bases removed from V and 1 base from J, the gap between germline ends came to 13 bases. TCRdb's table, derived via immunoSEQ multiplex PCR, lists solely in-frame clones and lacks some. Of around 95,000 clones in the sample, about 90% were seen once. This sequence joins TRBV29-1 and TRBJ1-1; a possible D gene is TRBD1 (5 bases). This receptor was obtained from a human donor who was the organ donor for an intestinal transplant. Specimen: unstimulated CD4+ T cells sorted from spleen or lymph node cells, collected before transplant. DNA for the CDR3: TGCAGCGTTGCAGGGCGAGTGGGGAACACTGAAGCTTTCTTT. Protein: CSVAGRVGNTEAFF.